This entry is about one TCR beta chain. Its antigen is not identified. The data are from a study of vaccination and CD4 T cells after COVID-19. Study-level background: Cells were stimulated with overlapping spike peptide pools from SARS-CoV-2, HCoV-NL63, HCoV-OC43 and HCoV-229E.

Scientists ran DNA taken from cultured CD4+ T cells through the Oncomine TCR Beta short-read assay for sequencing. Researchers extracted genomic DNA from CD4+ T cells that had been cultured. Each CDR3 protein gets one entry after TCRdb re-called the PCR reads with MiXCR. Counted here are some 18,000 distinct CDR3 sequences, around 44% occurring once; the ten biggest clones make up approximately 6.6%. The ends were cut back, 6 bases at V and 0 bases at J, with 12 bases in the middle. Germline CDR1 is MNHEY and CDR2 is SVGEGT. CDR3 size: 14 residues. Treatment denoted: roughly 10-day PBMC culture with coronavirus spike peptide pools or control peptides (ViraFEST assay).

This sequence joins TRBV6-2 or TRBV6-3 and TRBJ2-7; possibly TRBD1 for D (5 bases). The clonotype originates from a human donor who had recovered from COVID-19. The sequencing used CD4+ T cells from blood, cultured in vitro, collected after SARS-CoV-2 vaccination. The CDR3 loop reads CASSLDSSSYEQYF. CDR3 coding DNA: TGTGCCAGCAGCCTCGACAGTAGCTCCTACGAGCAGTACTTC.